The clone carrying this T cell receptor (beta chain) was detected only a few times. Its cognate antigen is unknown. Unique molecular identifiers were affixed to single, distinct cDNA molecules. TCRdb fed the 5' RACE reads into MiXCR, producing one record per CDR3 protein. There are about 98,000 distinct CDR3 sequences in the sample; 8% to 13% occur only once, and roughly 4.9% lies in the top ten. These data originate in a study of early T cells in non-severe SARS-CoV-2 infection. Across the study: Sequencing of unsorted whole blood was done on bulk RNA, leaving chains unpaired. Study-wide results and limits: Matching results from VDJdb favored anti-spike CD8 responses, leaving private and CD4 specificities undetected.

The CDR3 loop spans 14 amino acids. Per germline, CDR1 SGHRS and CDR2 YFSETQ. The V gene lost 0 bases and the J gene lost 0 bases, with 7 bases spanning the gap. The sample was whole blood. The clonotype was recovered from an adult who was a healthcare worker with PCR-confirmed SARS-CoV-2 infection or an uninfected control (not recorded which). The rearrangement joins TRBV5-1 to TRBJ2-7; D gene unclear. CDR3 bases: TGCGCCAGCAGCTTGGCTGCGAGCTCCTACGAGCAGTACTTC. Its protein is CASSLAASSYEQYF.